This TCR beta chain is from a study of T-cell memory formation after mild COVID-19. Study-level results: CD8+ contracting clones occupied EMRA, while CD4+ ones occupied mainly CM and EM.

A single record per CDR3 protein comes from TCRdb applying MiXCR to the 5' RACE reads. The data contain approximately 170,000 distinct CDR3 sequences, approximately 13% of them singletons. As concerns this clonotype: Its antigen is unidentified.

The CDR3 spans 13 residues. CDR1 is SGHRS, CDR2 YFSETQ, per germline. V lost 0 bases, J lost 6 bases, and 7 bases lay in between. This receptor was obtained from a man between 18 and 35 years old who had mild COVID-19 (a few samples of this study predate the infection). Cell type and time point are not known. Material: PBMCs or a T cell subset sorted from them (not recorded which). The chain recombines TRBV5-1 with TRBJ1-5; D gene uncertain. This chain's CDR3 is CASSLGEFQPQHF. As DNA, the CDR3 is TGCGCCAGCAGCTTGGGCGAATTTCAGCCCCAGCATTTT.